A selection of T cell receptor beta chains follows, all from one sample in a study of radiation and T cells in renal cell carcinoma. Sequencing used immunoSEQ multiplex PCR; TCRdb keeps in-frame clones, though not all of them. The sample lists roughly 58,000 clones; about three quarters were seen once. Sequences were derived from blood, sampled from a patient whose treatment included radiotherapy and nephrectomy. These receptors originate from a man aged 55 to 70 with renal cell carcinoma. Each CDR3 is given with its conserved first and last residue. Each record gives: CDR3 protein, CDR3 DNA, V gene, D gene, J gene, clone size. The D gene is left open where the match is weak. Part of the rows lack a size; the others show once, few, many or a class for expanded clones.

CDR3: CASSFIAPITGELFF; DNA: TGTGCCAGCAGTTTTATAGCGCCGATTACCGGGGAGCTGTTTTTT; V: TRBV27; D: NA; J: TRBJ2-2; size: few
CDR3: CASNAGEGTDTQYF; DNA: TGTGCCAGCAACGCGGGGGAGGGTACAGATACGCAGTATTTT; V: TRBV2; D: TRBD2; J: TRBJ2-3; size: NA
CDR3: CASSLSTSGGHYEQYF; DNA: TGTGCCAGCAGCTTATCTACTAGCGGGGGCCACTACGAGCAGTACTTC; V: TRBV11-2; D: TRBD2; J: TRBJ2-7; size: NA
CDR3: CASWAGDIQYF; DNA: TGTGCCAGTTGGGCCGGGGACATTCAGTACTTC; V: TRBV19; D: NA; J: TRBJ2-4; size: NA
CDR3: CASSLAGVGQRYEQYF; DNA: TGTGCCAGCAGCTTAGCAGGAGTCGGACAACGCTACGAGCAGTACTTC; V: TRBV7-9; D: NA; J: TRBJ2-7; size: NA
CDR3: CASFQGLKNTEAFF; DNA: TGTGCCAGCTTTCAGGGGCTGAAGAACACTGAAGCTTTCTTT; V: TRBV7-2; D: NA; J: TRBJ1-1; size: NA
CDR3: CASSFPGGGSTEAFF; DNA: TGCGCCAGCAGCTTCCCAGGGGGCGGGAGCACTGAAGCTTTCTTT; V: TRBV5-1; D: TRBD1; J: TRBJ1-1; size: NA
CDR3: CASSLGARGNQPQHF; DNA: TGTGCCAGCAGCTTAGGGGCCAGAGGGAATCAGCCCCAGCATTTT; V: TRBV7-9; D: NA; J: TRBJ1-5; size: NA
CDR3: CATSRGAGGYNEQFF; DNA: TGTGCCACCAGCAGAGGAGCGGGAGGGTACAATGAGCAGTTCTTC; V: TRBV15; D: TRBD2; J: TRBJ2-1; size: few
CDR3: CASGRYSNQPQHF; DNA: TGTGCCAGCGGAAGATATAGCAATCAGCCCCAGCATTTT; V: TRBV7-2; D: NA; J: TRBJ1-5; size: NA
CDR3: CASSLGISGDSYNEQFF; DNA: TGCGCCAGCAGCCTTGGAATTAGCGGAGATTCCTACAATGAGCAGTTCTTC; V: TRBV4-3; D: NA; J: TRBJ2-1; size: NA
CDR3: CAWGKLAGGGTQYF; DNA: TGTGCCTGGGGTAAACTAGCGGGGGGAGGGACCCAGTACTTC; V: TRBV30; D: TRBD2; J: TRBJ2-5; size: NA
CDR3: CASSLRQENTGELFF; DNA: TGTGCCAGCAGCTTACGGCAGGAGAACACCGGGGAGCTGTTTTTT; V: TRBV7-9; D: NA; J: TRBJ2-2; size: once
CDR3: CASSVGTSGVDEQFF; DNA: TGTGCCAGCAGCGTAGGGACTAGCGGGGTCGATGAGCAGTTCTTC; V: TRBV9; D: TRBD2; J: TRBJ2-1; size: many
CDR3: CAWSAIAGGYNEQFF; DNA: TGTGCCTGGAGCGCCATAGCGGGGGGGTACAATGAGCAGTTCTTC; V: TRBV30; D: TRBD2; J: TRBJ2-1; size: NA
CDR3: CASSQDEQGSSGNTIYF; DNA: TGCGCCAGCAGCCAAGACGAACAGGGCTCCTCTGGAAACACCATATATTTT; V: TRBV4-1; D: NA; J: TRBJ1-3; size: NA
CDR3: CSASDNEQFF; DNA: TGCAGTGCTAGTGACAATGAGCAGTTCTTC; V: TRBV20-1; D: NA; J: TRBJ2-1; size: NA
CDR3: CASSLGVTGELFF; DNA: TGTGCCAGCAGCTTAGGGGTCACCGGGGAGCTGTTTTTT; V: TRBV11-3; D: NA; J: TRBJ2-2; size: NA
CDR3: CASSLEAGVDNIQYF; DNA: TGTGCCAGCAGCTTAGAAGCAGGGGTTGATAACATTCAGTACTTC; V: TRBV11-3; D: NA; J: TRBJ2-4; size: NA
CDR3: CASSPQGVTGEENYGYTF; DNA: TGTGCCAGCAGCCCCCAGGGGGTGACAGGGGAGGAAAACTATGGCTACACCTTC; V: TRBV11-3; D: TRBD1; J: TRBJ1-2; size: NA
CDR3: CAWDKSRGYTF; DNA: TGTGCCTGGGACAAATCGCGAGGCTACACCTTC; V: TRBV30; D: NA; J: TRBJ1-2; size: NA
CDR3: CASSPGGGEMTYEQYF; DNA: TGTGCCAGCTCACCGGGAGGGGGTGAAATGACCTACGAGCAGTACTTC; V: TRBV18; D: NA; J: TRBJ2-7; size: NA
CDR3: CASSAGTGYTGELFF; DNA: TGTGCCAGCAGCGCCGGGACAGGGTACACCGGGGAGCTGTTTTTT; V: TRBV6-4; D: TRBD1; J: TRBJ2-2; size: NA
CDR3: CASSSGTSGVEQFF; DNA: TGTGCCAGCAGCTCCGGGACTAGCGGGGTCGAGCAGTTCTTC; V: TRBV7-2; D: TRBD2; J: TRBJ2-1; size: NA
CDR3: CASSVVQGPPDTQYF; DNA: TGTGCCAGCAGCGTAGTACAGGGGCCCCCAGATACGCAGTATTTT; V: TRBV9; D: TRBD1; J: TRBJ2-3; size: once
CDR3: CAISGQAGGGEQFF; DNA: TGTGCCATCAGTGGCCAAGCGGGAGGGGGTGAGCAGTTCTTC; V: TRBV10-3; D: TRBD2; J: TRBJ2-1; size: NA
CDR3: CASSERQGWDEKLFF; DNA: TGTGCCAGCAGTGAACGTCAGGGTTGGGATGAAAAACTGTTTTTT; V: TRBV6-1; D: NA; J: TRBJ1-4; size: NA
CDR3: CASSPRGSSYEQYF; DNA: TGTGCCAGCTCACCCCGGGGTAGCTCCTACGAGCAGTACTTC; V: TRBV18; D: NA; J: TRBJ2-7; size: NA
CDR3: CASSVDFLTIGEQFF; DNA: TGTGCCAGCAGCGTAGACTTTCTGACTATCGGCGAGCAGTTCTTC; V: TRBV9; D: NA; J: TRBJ2-1; size: once
CDR3: CASSLGQGGEKLFF; DNA: TGCGCCAGCAGCCTGGGACAGGGTGGTGAAAAACTGTTTTTT; V: TRBV5-1; D: TRBD1; J: TRBJ1-4; size: many
CDR3: CASSLGGQGISTDTQYF; DNA: TGCGCCAGCAGCTTGGGGGGACAGGGGATTAGCACAGATACGCAGTATTTT; V: TRBV5-1; D: TRBD1; J: TRBJ2-3; size: NA
CDR3: CASSLAGSSNTGELFF; DNA: TGTGCCAGCAGTTTAGCAGGCTCTTCGAACACCGGGGAGCTGTTTTTT; V: TRBV28; D: NA; J: TRBJ2-2; size: NA
CDR3: CASSLEWATGTEAFF; DNA: TGTGCCAGCAGCTTGGAATGGGCCACGGGGACTGAAGCTTTCTTT; V: TRBV5-4; D: NA; J: TRBJ1-1; size: NA
CDR3: CASSSWDRGRTEAFF; DNA: TGTGCCAGCAGTTCCTGGGACAGGGGGCGAACTGAAGCTTTCTTT; V: TRBV27; D: TRBD1; J: TRBJ1-1; size: few
CDR3: CSVGSYNQETQYF; DNA: TGCAGCGTAGGATCCTACAACCAAGAGACCCAGTACTTC; V: TRBV29-1; D: NA; J: TRBJ2-5; size: NA
CDR3: CARSLPGRGYNSPLHF; DNA: TGTGCCAGAAGCTTACCCGGACGGGGGTATAATTCACCCCTCCACTTT; V: TRBV7-5; D: NA; J: TRBJ1-6; size: NA
CDR3: CASSPGTTQETQYF; DNA: TGTGCCAGCAGCCCCGGGACTACACAAGAGACCCAGTACTTC; V: TRBV7-7; D: TRBD2; J: TRBJ2-5; size: NA
CDR3: CSVDTGDYGYTF; DNA: TGCAGCGTTGATACCGGGGACTATGGCTACACCTTC; V: TRBV29-1; D: NA; J: TRBJ1-2; size: NA
CDR3: CASGINTEAFF; DNA: TGTGCCAGCGGGATAAACACTGAAGCTTTCTTT; V: TRBV6-5; D: NA; J: TRBJ1-1; size: NA